This T cell receptor (beta chain) was profiled in a study of type 1 and type 2 diabetes patients. Amplification started from genomic DNA. Multiplex PCR with 30 forward and 13 reverse primers amplified the TCR beta CDR3. TCRdb itself ran the multiplex PCR reads through MiXCR, one entry per CDR3 protein. This table holds 270,000 or so distinct CDR3 sequences, 40% to 50% found once. Germline loops: CDR1 DFQATT, CDR2 SNEGSKA (reference sequence). This CDR3 region has 15 residues. Trimming at V came to 3 bases and at J to 0 bases, leaving 5 bases not matched to a gene. There are a few counts of this clonotype. Standard classification criteria confirmed type 1 or type 2 diabetes in all patients. Other autoimmune diseases and infections within the past four weeks excluded donors.

The sequence was collected from a man between 18 and 29 years old with type 2 diabetes. The chain uses TRBV20-1 and TRBJ2-7, with 10 bases aligning to TRBD2. The source material was peripheral blood mononuclear cells (PBMCs). The CDR3 spells CSARGEREGSYEQYF. In nucleotides, the CDR3 is TGCAGTGCTAGGGGGGAGCGGGAGGGCTCCTACGAGCAGTACTTC.